This T cell receptor beta chain came from a study of cytomegalovirus exposure and HLA in healthy donors. Overall study findings and caveats: A later analysis associated some 16,000 TCR beta sequences with HLA alleles at a 0.05 false discovery rate.

Notes on this clone: Its antigen is as yet unknown.

The PCR used 60 Vbeta and 13 Jbeta primers. Method: immunoSEQ multiplex PCR; TCRdb's copy keeps in-frame clones and lacks some. This sample contains 200,000 or so clones. Trimming left V 8 bases short and J 3 bases short, with 10 bases between. The CDR3 loop spans 12 amino acids. Per germline, CDR1 SNHLY and CDR2 FYNNEI. The sequence was obtained from a girl aged 2-10 years in good health and CMV-seropositive. The J gene is TRBJ1-2, the V gene TRBV2; tentatively, D is TRBD1 (6 bases). The sample consisted of PBMCs. The CDR3 loop is CASARTDYGYTF. The CDR3 region has the DNA TGTGCCAGCGCTAGGACAGACTATGGCTACACCTTC.